Listed here is a single T cell receptor beta chain. As yet, its antigen is unknown. A much larger clone differs from this one at a single base, so this may be a read error. This entry is derived from a study of T cell responses to AZD1222 COVID-19 vaccine. Findings and caveats of the study: Vaccination with two AZD1222 doses was followed by a rise in Spike-specific TCR breadth and depth. Possibly, clonal diversity was underestimated; donors were largely white British and included more females. Nearly half of the spike-specific TCRs reportedly recognize variant regions that carry no mutations. CD4 TCRs linked to vaccination spanned spike, dominating at 160-218 and 743-854.

Assay used: immunoSEQ multiplex PCR; TCRdb lists only in-frame clones, some missing. The sample yields around 130,000 clones, around 83% seen once. Trimming stripped 2 bases from V and 4 bases from J, with 17 bases between. Germline V lookup: CDR1 WSHSY, CDR2 SAAADI. The CDR3 contains 16 residues. The sequences come from peripheral blood, collected on day 0 of AZD1222 vaccination. The chain links TRBV10-2 to TRBJ2-5, with D perhaps TRBD1 (6 bases). The origin of this receptor is an adult in good health. In DNA, the CDR3 is TGCGCCAGCAGTGAGGCAACGGGACACCTGGGAGAGACCCAGTACTTC. Its translation is CASSEATGHLGETQYF.